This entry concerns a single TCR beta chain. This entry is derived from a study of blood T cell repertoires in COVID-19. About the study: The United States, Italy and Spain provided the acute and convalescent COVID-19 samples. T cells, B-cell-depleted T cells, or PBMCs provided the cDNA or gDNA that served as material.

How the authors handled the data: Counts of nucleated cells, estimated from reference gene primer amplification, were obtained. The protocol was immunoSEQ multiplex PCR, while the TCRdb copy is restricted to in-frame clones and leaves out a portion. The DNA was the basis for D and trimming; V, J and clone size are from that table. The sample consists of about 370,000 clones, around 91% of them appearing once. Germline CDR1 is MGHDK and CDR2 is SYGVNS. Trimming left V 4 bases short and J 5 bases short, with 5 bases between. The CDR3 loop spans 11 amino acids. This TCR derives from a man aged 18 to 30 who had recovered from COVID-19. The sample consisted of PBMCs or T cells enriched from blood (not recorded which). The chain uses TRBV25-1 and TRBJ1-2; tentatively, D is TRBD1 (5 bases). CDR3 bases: TGTGCCAGCAGTGCAGGGTATGGCTACACCTTC. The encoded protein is CASSAGYGYTF.